This T cell receptor beta chain derives from a study of cytomegalovirus exposure and HLA in healthy donors. PCR employed 60 Vbeta and 13 Jbeta primers. Data came from immunoSEQ multiplex PCR; TCRdb stores just in-frame clones and leaves some out. The data show hundreds of thousands of clones, roughly 85% seen once. The germline V gene has CDR1 KGHSH and CDR2 LQKENI. Trimming shortened V by 2 bases and J by 5 bases, and 10 bases separated the two germline ends. The CDR3 contains 14 residues. The specimen sequenced was PBMCs. The V gene is TRBV18, the J gene TRBJ2-1, with D possibly being TRBD2 (7 bases). The receptor was derived from a male donor in good health and CMV-seronegative. The DNA for the CDR3 is TGTGCCAGCTCACCAAGGGGGGGGGACAATGAGCAGTTCTTC. Encoded protein: CASSPRGGDNEQFF. Looking up the rest from reference TRBV18 and TRBJ2-1 gives the full variable domain: NAGVMQNPRHLVRRRGQEARLRCSPMKGHSHVYWYRQLPEEGLKFMVYLQKENIIDESGMPKERFSAEFPKEGPSILRIQQVVRGDSAAYFCASSPRGGDNEQFFGPGTRLTVL.